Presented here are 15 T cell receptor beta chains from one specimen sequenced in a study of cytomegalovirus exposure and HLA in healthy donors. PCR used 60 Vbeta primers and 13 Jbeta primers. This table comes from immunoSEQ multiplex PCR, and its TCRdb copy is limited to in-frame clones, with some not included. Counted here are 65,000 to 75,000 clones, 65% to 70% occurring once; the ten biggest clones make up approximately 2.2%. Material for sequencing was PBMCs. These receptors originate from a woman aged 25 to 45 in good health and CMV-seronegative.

The CDR3 nucleotides read TGCGCCAGCAGCTCGCGGACAGGGGGCACCGGGGAGCTGTTTTTT. Protein: CASSSRTGGTGELFF. The chain employs TRBV5-1 and TRBJ2-2, with TRBD1 matching 10 bases. The V gene's germline CDR1 is SGHRS and CDR2 YFSETQ. This CDR3 has 15 residues. Germline trimming cut 3 bases from V and 4 bases from J; bases unmatched to any gene: 3.

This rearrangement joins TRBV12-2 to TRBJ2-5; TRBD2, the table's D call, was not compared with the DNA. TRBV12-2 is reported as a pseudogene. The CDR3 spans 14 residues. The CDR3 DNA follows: TGTGCAAGTCGCTTAGGCTCGGGGGGTGAGACCCAGTACTTC. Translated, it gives CASRLGSGGETQYF.

The CDR3 DNA is TGTGCCAGCAGCCCACAATACGGGGACAGGGCTGGAAACACCATATATTTT. Protein product: CASSPQYGDRAGNTIYF. This rearrangement joins TRBV9 to TRBJ1-3, with 9 bases matching TRBD1. This CDR3 has 17 amino acids. V was pared by 4 bases and J by 2 bases, with 10 bases of the junction left unmatched. Germline values: CDR1 SGDLS, CDR2 YYNGEE.

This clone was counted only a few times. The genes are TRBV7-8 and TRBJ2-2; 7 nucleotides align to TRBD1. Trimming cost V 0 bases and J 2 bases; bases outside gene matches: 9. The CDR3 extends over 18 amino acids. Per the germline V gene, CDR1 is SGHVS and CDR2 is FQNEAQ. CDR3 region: CASSLATGTAFNTGELFF. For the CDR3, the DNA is TGTGCCAGCAGCTTAGCGACCGGGACAGCATTTAACACCGGGGAGCTGTTTTTT. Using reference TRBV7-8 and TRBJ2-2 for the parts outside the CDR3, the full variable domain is GAGVSQSPRYKVAKRGQDVALRCDPISGHVSLFWYQQALGQGPEFLTYFQNEAQLDKSGLPSDRFFAERPEGSVSTLKIQRTQQEDSAVYLCASSLATGTAFNTGELFFGEGSRLTVL.

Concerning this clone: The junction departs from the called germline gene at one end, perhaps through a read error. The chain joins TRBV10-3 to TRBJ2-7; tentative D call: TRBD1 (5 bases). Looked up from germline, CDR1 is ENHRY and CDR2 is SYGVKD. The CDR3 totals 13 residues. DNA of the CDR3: TGTGCCGTCAGTGACGACAGAAGTTCCGAGCAGTACTTC. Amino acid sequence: CAVSDDRSSEQYF.

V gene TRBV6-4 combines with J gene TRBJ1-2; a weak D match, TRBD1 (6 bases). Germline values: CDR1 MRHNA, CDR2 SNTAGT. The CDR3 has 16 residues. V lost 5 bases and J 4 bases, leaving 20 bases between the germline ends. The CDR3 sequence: CASSKNSRGTFYGYTF. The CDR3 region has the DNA TGTGCCAGCAGTAAAAACTCCAGGGGAACTTTCTATGGCTACACCTTC.

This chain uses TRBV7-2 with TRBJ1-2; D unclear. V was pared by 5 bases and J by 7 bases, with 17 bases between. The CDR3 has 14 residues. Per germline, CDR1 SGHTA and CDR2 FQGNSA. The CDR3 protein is CASSPQQVYVGYTF. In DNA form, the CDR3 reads TGTGCCAGCAGCCCTCAGCAGGTTTATGTTGGCTACACCTTC.

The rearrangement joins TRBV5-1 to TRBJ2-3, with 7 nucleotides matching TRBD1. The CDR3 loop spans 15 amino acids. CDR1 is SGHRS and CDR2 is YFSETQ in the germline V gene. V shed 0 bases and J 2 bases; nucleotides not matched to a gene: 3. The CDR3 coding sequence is TGCGCCAGCAGCTTGGAGGACAGGCCCACAGATACGCAGTATTTT. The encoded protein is CASSLEDRPTDTQYF.

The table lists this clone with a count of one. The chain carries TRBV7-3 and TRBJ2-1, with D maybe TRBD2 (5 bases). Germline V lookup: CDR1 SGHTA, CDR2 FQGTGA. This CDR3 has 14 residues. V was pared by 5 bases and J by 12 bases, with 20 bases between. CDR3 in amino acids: CASSGRWGAAGQFF. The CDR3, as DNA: TGTGCCAGCAGCGGCAGGTGGGGAGCGGCTGGGCAGTTCTTC.

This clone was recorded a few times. The CDR3 DNA follows: TGTGCCAGCAGTTACACCGGGGCGGGGAACACCATATATTTT. Translation gives CASSYTGAGNTIYF. This rearrangement joins TRBV6-5 to TRBJ1-3, with D possibly matching TRBD1 (5 bases). The CDR3 is 14 residues long. Germline V CDR1 and CDR2: MNHEY, SVGAGI. Trimming stripped 2 bases from V and 7 bases from J, with 12 bases between.

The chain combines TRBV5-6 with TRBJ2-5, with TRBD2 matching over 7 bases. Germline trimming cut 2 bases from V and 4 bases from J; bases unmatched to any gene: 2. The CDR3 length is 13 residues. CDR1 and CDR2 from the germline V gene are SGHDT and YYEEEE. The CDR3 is CASSLTGGETQYF. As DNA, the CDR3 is TGTGCCAGCAGCTTAACGGGGGGAGAGACCCAGTACTTC.

The chain's CDR3 is CASSLRQGKVSNEKLFF. The CDR3 coding sequence is TGCGCCAGCAGCCTAAGACAGGGGAAGGTCTCTAATGAAAAACTGTTTTTT. This rearrangement joins TRBV5-1 to TRBJ1-4; TRBD1 aligns across 8 bases. The ends lost 4 bases at V and 3 bases at J; junction bases unmatched: 11. Germline lookup yields CDR1 SGHRS and CDR2 YFSETQ. The CDR3 is 17 residues long.

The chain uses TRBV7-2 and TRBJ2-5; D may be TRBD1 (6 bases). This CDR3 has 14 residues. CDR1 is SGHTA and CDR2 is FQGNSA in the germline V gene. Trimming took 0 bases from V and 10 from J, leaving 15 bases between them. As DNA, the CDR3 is TGTGCCAGCAGCTTAGCGAGGACAGAGAGAGACCAGTACTTC. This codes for CASSLARTERDQYF.

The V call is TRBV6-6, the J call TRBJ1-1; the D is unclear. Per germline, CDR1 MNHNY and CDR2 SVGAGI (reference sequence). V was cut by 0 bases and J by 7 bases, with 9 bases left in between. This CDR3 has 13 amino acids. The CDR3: CASSYSRPIEAFF. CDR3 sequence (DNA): TGTGCCAGCAGTTACTCGAGGCCTATTGAAGCTTTCTTT.

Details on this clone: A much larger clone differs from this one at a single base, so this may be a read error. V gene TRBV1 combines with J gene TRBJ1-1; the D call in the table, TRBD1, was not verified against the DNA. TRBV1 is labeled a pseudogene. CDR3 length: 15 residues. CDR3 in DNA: TGCACCAGCAGCCAAGGACAGACCCTGGGGACTGAAGCTTTCTTT. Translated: CTSSQGQTLGTEAFF.